The 15 T cell receptor beta chains below were found in one sample sequenced in a study of blood T cell repertoires in COVID-19. Produced via immunoSEQ multiplex PCR; TCRdb's table is partial and in-frame only. The sample has roughly 150,000 clones, roughly nine tenths seen once. The sample taken for sequencing was peripheral blood. The receptors were gathered from a woman between 65 and 79 years old with acute or convalescent COVID-19.

The CDR3 DNA reads as TGTGCCAGCAGTTTTGGGGCTCGCGACGAGCAGTACTTC. Translated, it gives CASSFGARDEQYF. The rearrangement uses TRBV12-3 or TRBV12-4 and TRBJ2-7; TRBD1 might be the D (5 bases). V gave up 3 bases and J gave up 5 bases, with 11 bases separating them. The CDR3 spans 13 residues.

The V call is TRBV2, the J call TRBJ2-1; the match to TRBD1 covers 8 bases. Looked up from germline, CDR1 is SNHLY and CDR2 is FYNNEI. The CDR3 sequence is 15 residues long. J gave up 7 bases and V 5 bases, and 10 bases lay outside the gene matches. DNA of the CDR3: TGTGCCAGCAGTTCCCGGACAGGGTCCAGGAATGAGCAGTTCTTC. This gives the protein CASSSRTGSRNEQFF. The variable domain in full, with the rest retrieved from reference TRBV2 and TRBJ2-1, is EPEVTQTPSHQVTQMGQEVILRCVPISNHLYFYWYRQILGQKVEFLVSFYNNEISEKSEIFDDQFSVERPDGSNFTLKIRSTKLEDSAMYFCASSSRTGSRNEQFFGPGTRLTVL.

The CDR3 nucleotides read TGTGCCAGCATTAAAGGGGGGGGAGGCAATCAGCCCCAGCATTTT. As protein: CASIKGGGGNQPQHF. The chain uses TRBV28 and TRBJ1-5; D is perhaps TRBD1 (6 bases). Germline V gene data show CDR1 as MDHEN and CDR2 as SYDVKM. The CDR3 totals 15 residues. V shed 7 bases and J shed 2 bases, with 15 bases lying between them.

J is TRBJ1-6 and V is TRBV2, with a possible D match to TRBD1 (5 bases). Germline-derived CDR1 and CDR2 are SNHLY and FYNNEI. The CDR3 length is 15 residues. The V and J ends lost 6 bases and 9 bases respectively, with 18 bases between them. This CDR3 is CASSPLQGVPSPLHF. In nucleotides, the CDR3 is TGTGCCAGCAGCCCACTCCAGGGCGTCCCTTCACCCCTCCACTTT.

The CDR3: CASSGGDGYTF. The DNA of the CDR3 is TGTGCCAGCAGCGGTGGAGATGGCTACACCTTC. The V call is TRBV2, the J call TRBJ1-2; D is uncertain. Germline values: CDR1 SNHLY, CDR2 FYNNEI. V shed 6 bases and J shed 6 bases, with 8 bases lying between them. The CDR3 loop spans 11 amino acids.

J is TRBJ1-5 and V is TRBV19; D unresolved. The CDR3 is 13 amino acids. V lost 0 bases and J lost 6, with 6 bases in between. From germline, CDR1 is LNHDA and CDR2 SQIVND (reference sequence). CDR3 region: CASSIEYGQPQHF. CDR3 bases: TGTGCCAGTAGTATAGAATACGGTCAGCCCCAGCATTTT.

This chain links TRBV6-5 with TRBJ2-1; 9 nucleotides match TRBD1. V lost 7 bases to trimming and J lost 6 bases; unmatched junction nucleotides: 10. CDR1 MNHEY and CDR2 SVGAGI come from the germline V gene. There are 15 residues in the CDR3. This chain's CDR3 is CASKKGTGRGNEQFF. The CDR3 nucleotides are TGTGCCAGCAAAAAAGGGACAGGGAGGGGCAATGAGCAGTTCTTC.

V usage is TRBV24-1 and J usage is TRBJ1-2, with 7 bases fitting TRBD1. The CDR3 consists of 14 residues. CDR1 is KGHDR, CDR2 SFDVKD, per germline. Trimming at V came to 4 bases and at J to 3 bases, leaving 4 bases not matched to a gene. CDR3 region: CATSDPTGDYGYTF. The DNA of the CDR3 is TGTGCCACCAGTGACCCCACAGGGGACTATGGCTACACCTTC.

CDR3 sequence: CASSPGSTNYGYTF. The CDR3 coding sequence is TGCGCCAGCAGCCCCGGGTCAACTAACTATGGCTACACCTTC. The chain employs TRBV5-1 and TRBJ1-2; no definite D call. The CDR3 contains 14 residues. Trimming removed 4 bases at V and 0 bases at J, with 10 bases between. Germline V lookup: CDR1 SGHRS, CDR2 YFSETQ.

The chain links TRBV30 to TRBJ2-1, with 14 nucleotides matching TRBD2. V trimming: 5 bases; J trimming: 4 bases; junction bases outside the gene matches: 7. Germline lookup yields CDR1 GTSNPN and CDR2 SVGIG (reference sequence). CDR3 length equals 16 residues. This CDR3 reads CAWHGLAGGIYNEQFF. Here the CDR3 DNA reads TGTGCCTGGCACGGACTAGCGGGGGGTATTTACAATGAGCAGTTCTTC.

The chain links TRBV5-1 to TRBJ1-1, with D tentatively TRBD1 (6 bases). Trimming removed 7 bases at V and 2 bases at J, with 15 bases between. CDR1 and CDR2 from the germline V gene are SGHRS and YFSETQ. CDR3 length: 14 amino acids. As DNA, the CDR3 is TGCGCCAGCGGAGGGGGAGGGCAAAACACTGAAGCTTTCTTT. Translation gives CASGGGGQNTEAFF.

The genes are TRBV6-2 or TRBV6-3 and TRBJ2-3; 9 positions agree with TRBD1. This CDR3 has 15 amino acids. The J segment lost 3 bases and the V segment lost 5 bases, leaving 6 bases of the junction unmatched. Germline-derived CDR1 and CDR2 are MNHEY and SVGEGT. The CDR3 region is CASSPRTGATDTQYF. CDR3 sequence (DNA): TGTGCCAGCAGTCCAAGGACAGGGGCGACAGATACGCAGTATTTT.

The chain links TRBV27 to TRBJ2-3, with D possibly TRBD1 on 5 matching bases. CDR3 length: 14 residues. Trimming pared 4 bases from V and 4 bases from J, leaving 12 bases between. Germline V gives CDR1 MNHEY, CDR2 SMNVEV (reference sequence). The CDR3 DNA sequence: TGTGCCAGCAGTTGGGGTCAGGGCCCAGATACGCAGTATTTT. This encodes CASSWGQGPDTQYF.

The V and J genes are TRBV6-4 and TRBJ2-3; tentatively, D is TRBD1 (6 bases). The germline CDR1 and CDR2 sequences are MRHNA and SNTAGT. V lost 3 bases to trimming and J lost 3 bases, with 10 bases between them. There are 14 residues in the CDR3. The CDR3 DNA reads TGTGCCAGCAGTGAGCAGGGGATTACAGATACGCAGTATTTT. Its translation is CASSEQGITDTQYF.

The table lists this clone with a count of one. The CDR3 DNA follows: TGTGCCAGCAGTTCCTCCGGGACAGGGGTTGCTAACTATGGCTACACCTTC. The encoded protein is CASSSSGTGVANYGYTF. The chain is built from TRBV28 and TRBJ1-2; TRBD1 matches 10 bases. Unmatched junction bases numbered 8, after V lost 4 bases and J lost 0 bases. The CDR3 sequence is 17 residues long. Germline V gene sequence: CDR1 MDHEN, CDR2 SYDVKM.